Listed here are 27 T cell receptor beta chains from one sample, sequenced in a study of tumor-infiltrating lymphocytes in primary liver carcinoma. Both RNA and DNA were isolated together from around 20-30 mg of bulk tissue that had not been sorted. Total RNA amounting to 450 to 500 ng was the source from which TCR beta cDNA was made with a constant-region primer. The TCR beta library was amplified through three nested multiplex PCR rounds in a modified ARM-PCR procedure. The first two PCR rounds used TRBV1-TRBV30 forward primers with a C-beta reverse primer, nine to ten cycles each. TCRdb used MiXCR to reprocess the multiplex PCR reads, holding one entry per CDR3 protein. The table has tens of thousands of distinct CDR3 sequences, around two thirds seen once. The specimen was liver tumor tissue from sampling region 3. Subset indicated: tumor region T3, left-lateral pole. The receptors originated from a woman aged 25 to 39 with primary liver carcinoma and hepatitis B virus infection.

This clonotype is medium-sized (0.01 to 0.1%) in the sample. V gene TRBV10-2 combines with J gene TRBJ2-7, with 10 nucleotides matching TRBD1. This CDR3 has 17 amino acids. Germline V gives CDR1 WSHSY, CDR2 SAAADI. V dropped 1 base and J dropped 5; count of bases not matched to a gene: 11. The CDR3 loop reads CASSEFLLGQGDHEQYF. The CDR3 DNA sequence: TGCGCCAGCAGTGAGTTTCTCCTAGGACAGGGGGACCACGAGCAGTACTTC.

Concerning this clonotype itself: A much larger clonotype is one base distant, so this may be a read error. J is TRBJ1-1 and V is TRBV4-2, with no clear D. CDR1 and CDR2 from the germline V gene are LGHNA and YNFKEQ. This CDR3 contains 17 residues. Trimming removed 1 base at V and 2 bases at J, with 17 bases between. The CDR3 nucleotides read TGTGCCAGCAGCCAAGTTGATACCGGACTGGGAAACACTGAAGCTTTCTTT. This gives the protein CASSQVDTGLGNTEAFF.

On this clonotype: A read error is likely, as this CDR3 ends without the conserved phenylalanine or tryptophan. The J gene is TRBJ1-1, the V gene TRBV14; unclear D gene. CDR1 and CDR2 (germline): SGHDN, FVKESK. The CDR3 is 12 amino acids. The chain's CDR3 is CVSNRSGSVAFI. Written as DNA, the CDR3 is TGTGTCAGCAACCGATCTGGGAGTGTGGCTTTCATT.

About this clonotype: One end of the junction varies from germline; a read error may be responsible. The CDR3 protein is CTSIFMCYEQYF. For the CDR3, the DNA is TGTACCAGCATCTTCATGTGTTACGAGCAGTACTTC. The rearrangement uses TRBV11-1 and TRBJ2-7, with D unclear. Per germline, CDR1 SGHAT and CDR2 FQDESV (reference sequence). The CDR3 runs to 12 residues.

This clonotype was found many times. This sequence joins TRBV11-2 and TRBJ1-6; 7 nucleotides match TRBD1. CDR3 length: 14 residues. Germline CDR1 is SGHAT and CDR2 is FQNNGV. The ends lost 1 base at V and 7 bases at J; junction bases unmatched: 1. The CDR3 nucleotides read TGTGCCAGCAGCTTAGGGGACAGAAATTCACCCCTCCACTTT. It is translated as CASSLGDRNSPLHF.

This chain uses TRBV11-3 with TRBJ2-5, with 8 bases identical to TRBD2. This CDR3 region has 16 residues. Germline CDR1 reads SGHNT; CDR2 reads YENEEA. Trimming at V came to 0 bases and at J to 12 bases, leaving 15 bases not matched to a gene. CDR3 sequence: CASSLDGLAGWHTKYF. The CDR3 coding sequence is TGTGCCAGCAGCTTAGATGGACTAGCAGGATGGCATACCAAGTACTTC. Full variable domain (missing parts from reference TRBV11-3 and TRBJ2-5): EAGVVQSPRYKIIEKKQPVAFWCNPISGHNTLYWYLQNLGQGPELLIRYENEEAVDDSQLPKDRFSAERLKGVDSTLKIQPAELGDSAVYLCASSLDGLAGWHTKYFGPGTRLLVL.

Concerning this clonotype itself: A much more abundant neighbour one base away suggests this may be a read error. This chain uses TRBV6-5 with TRBJ2-2; tentatively, D is TRBD2 (5 bases). Per germline, CDR1 MNHEY and CDR2 SVGAGI. This CDR3 is 15 amino acids long. The CDR3 here is CASGYAVDGTGKLFF. CDR3 in DNA: TGTGCCAGCGGTTACGCAGTGGACGGCACCGGGAAGCTGTTTTTT.

Regarding this clonotype: At one end, the junction sequence differs from germline, possibly due to a read error. The chain couples TRBV11-2 to TRBJ2-1; D is undetermined. Germline-derived CDR1 and CDR2 are SGHAT and FQNNGV. The CDR3 spans 13 residues. CDR3 nucleotide sequence: TGTGACAGCAACTTATTGGTTACGAATGATCAGTTCTTC. This translates into CDSNLLVTNDQFF.

Regarding this clonotype: Being one base from a much bigger clone, this may be a read error. This sequence joins TRBV12-3 or TRBV12-4 and TRBJ1-4; D not resolved. This CDR3 is 14 amino acids long. The CDR3: CASSPRRTNDKLFF. DNA for the CDR3: TGTGCCAGCAGTCCGAGGAGGACTAATGACAAACTGTTTTTT.

A word on this clonotype: A read error may explain this, as a much larger clone is one base away. The chain uses TRBV7-9 and TRBJ2-7, with 8 bases matching TRBD1. Looked up from germline, CDR1 is SEHNR and CDR2 is FQNEAQ (reference sequence). The CDR3 contains 12 residues. CDR3 amino acids: CACSGQGYEQYF. CDR3 nucleotides: TGTGCCTGCAGCGGACAGGGATACGAGCAGTACTTC.

This chain uses TRBV4-2 with TRBJ2-2, with D perhaps matching TRBD1 or TRBD2 (5 bases each). The CDR3 is 16 residues long. V lost 2 bases and J lost 8, with 18 bases in between. The germline V gene encodes CDR1 LGHNA and CDR2 YNFKEQ. CDR3 protein: CASSQTGTEELGELFF. The CDR3 nucleotides are TGTGCCAGCAGCCAAACCGGGACCGAGGAACTTGGGGAGCTGTTTTTT.

Concerning this clonotype itself: The junction departs from germline at one end; a sequencing error may be responsible. V gene TRBV4-3 combines with J gene TRBJ2-1, with D possibly TRBD1 on 5 matching bases. The CDR3 runs 16 residues. Germline V lookup: CDR1 LGHNA, CDR2 YSLEER. CDR3 sequence (DNA): TGCGCCAGCAGCCAAGATAGGGGCTACGCCTACAATGGGCAGTTCTTC. This encodes CASSQDRGYAYNGQFF.

This clonotype showed up many times. The CDR3 region is CATSSWDEQFF. In DNA, the CDR3 is TGTGCCACGTCTAGTTGGGATGAGCAGTTCTTC. The V and J genes are TRBV19 and TRBJ2-1; D not certain. This CDR3 is built from 11 residues. Germline V gene lookup returns CDR1 LNHDA and CDR2 SQIVND (reference sequence). The ends were cut back, 10 bases at V and 8 bases at J, with 12 bases in the middle.

In its sample, this clonotype was seen a few times. At one of its ends the junction is not consistent with the germline gene, which may arise from a read error. The rearrangement joins TRBV6-5 to TRBJ2-2, with 8 bases that match TRBD1. CDR1 and CDR2 from the germline V gene are MNHEY and SVGAGI. There are 15 residues in the CDR3. The CDR3 protein is CSGSPRTGFTGGLFF. For the CDR3, the DNA is TGTTCCGGCAGTCCGCGGACAGGGTTCACCGGGGGGCTGTTTTTT.

This chain links TRBV11-2 with TRBJ2-3; D gene ambiguous. V gave up 6 bases and J gave up 0 bases, with 13 bases separating them. Germline-derived CDR1 and CDR2 are SGHAT and FQNNGV. CDR3 length: 15 amino acids. This CDR3 is CASRPTVYSTDTQYF. The CDR3 DNA follows: TGTGCCAGCAGGCCGACGGTGTATAGCACAGATACGCAGTATTTT.

As concerns this clonotype: A much larger clone lies a single base off, so this may be a read error. The rearrangement joins TRBV11-2 to TRBJ1-2; D is ambiguous. Trimming removed 10 bases at V and 5 bases at J, with 29 bases between. This CDR3 has 17 residues. Looked up from germline, CDR1 is SGHAT and CDR2 is FQNNGV. The CDR3 loop is CANCPVRGAGGRYGYTF. In nucleotides, the CDR3 is TGTGCCAACTGCCCAGTTCGAGGTGCGGGAGGAAGGTATGGCTACACCTTC.

The chain combines TRBV11-2 with TRBJ2-1, with 14 positions matching TRBD2. The J call may be incorrect, as the DNA end agrees better with TRBJ2-7. This CDR3 is built from 17 residues. Germline assignment: CDR1 SGHAT and CDR2 FQNNGV. CDR3 DNA: TGTGCCAGCAATAGGAGACTAGCGGGAGGGCCGGGGGATGAGCAGTACTTC. Amino acids: CASNRRLAGGPGDEQYF.

Comments on this clonotype: The junction and the germline gene differ at one end; a read error may be behind it. The J gene is TRBJ2-5, the V gene TRBV11-2; 7 bases agree with TRBD2. This CDR3 spans 16 amino acids. Germline values: CDR1 SGHAT, CDR2 FQNNGV. The DNA of the CDR3 is TGTGCCATCAGCCCCTATGGCGGGAGAACACAAGAGACCAAGTACTTC. Protein product: CAISPYGGRTQETKYF.

Regarding this clonotype: An end of the junction differs from the germline gene, which may be a read error. The V and J genes are TRBV10-1 and TRBJ2-7; no clear D. CDR1 is WNHNN, CDR2 SYGVQD, per germline (reference sequence). This CDR3 is built from 12 residues. CDR3 in amino acids: CARSGVSHEQYF. CDR3 sequence (DNA): TGTGCCAGAAGTGGAGTATCCCACGAGCAGTACTTC.

Comments on this clonotype: Since the CDR3 does not end with the conserved phenylalanine or tryptophan, this likely comes from a read error. The CDR3, as DNA: TGTGCCAACAGTTACAATGAGCGGGGTCCCTACGAGCAGTACTTA. Protein: CANSYNERGPYEQYL. V usage is TRBV6-5 and J usage is TRBJ2-7; 7 bases match TRBD2. The CDR3 consists of 15 residues. Germline CDR1 reads MNHEY; CDR2 reads SVGAGI.

This clonotype was seen at least ten times. A much larger clone lies a single base off, so this may be a read error. The V gene is TRBV7-9, the J gene TRBJ2-1; 15 bases are shared with TRBD2. Germline lookup yields CDR1 SEHNR and CDR2 FQNEAQ (reference sequence). CDR3 length: 14 residues. The CDR3: CAGSSGTSGRYQFF. In DNA form, the CDR3 reads TGTGCCGGCAGCTCCGGGACTAGCGGGAGGTATCAGTTCTTC.

This clonotype is medium-sized in the sample. V and J are TRBV13 and TRBJ2-2; D is uncertain. Looked up from germline, CDR1 is PRHDT and CDR2 is FYEKMQ (reference sequence). The CDR3 contains 14 residues. V gave up 1 base and J gave up 6 bases, with 9 bases separating them. The CDR3 sequence is CASSLVKGSGELFF. The CDR3 DNA reads as TGTGCCAGCAGCTTAGTGAAAGGGTCCGGGGAGCTGTTTTTT. Filled out from reference TRBV13 and TRBJ2-2, the complete variable domain reads AAGVIQSPRHLIKEKRETATLKCYPIPRHDTVYWYQQGPGQDPQFLISFYEKMQSDKGSIPDRFSAQQFSDYHSELNMSSLELGDSALYFCASSLVKGSGELFFGEGSRLTVL.

Many counts were recorded for this clonotype. V and J are TRBV12-3 or TRBV12-4 and TRBJ2-7; TRBD2 aligns across 15 bases. This CDR3 is 18 amino acids long. With V trimmed by 3 bases and J by 4 bases, 10 bases remained unmatched. Written as DNA, the CDR3 is TGTGCCAGCAGTTTCGGAAGGACTAGCGGGAGGGTTTCATACGAGCAGTACTTC. Encoded protein: CASSFGRTSGRVSYEQYF.

V is TRBV29-1 and J is TRBJ2-3; TRBD2 matches 7 bases. Germline CDR1 and CDR2: SQVTM and ANQGSEA. With V trimmed by 5 bases and J by 2 bases, 10 bases remained unmatched. This CDR3 has 15 residues. The CDR3 nucleotides are TGCAGCGTTATCGGCGGGAGATGTGCCACAGATACGCAGTATTTT. Encoded protein: CSVIGGRCATDTQYF.

This clonotype was picked up a small number of times. This likely comes from a read error, as the CDR3 has no conserved phenylalanine or tryptophan at its end. No DNA is shown, since the ends of the CDR3 on it are uncertain; the CDR3 is the one TCRdb lists. The chain combines TRBV6-6 with TRBJ2-1. Germline CDR1 MNHNY, CDR2 SVGAGI (reference sequence). The CDR3 sequence runs 12 residues, both termini included. The CDR3: CASSYSGAELFL.

As to this clonotype: The CDR3 does not close with the conserved phenylalanine or tryptophan, likely indicating a read error. The chain carries TRBV25-1 and TRBJ2-2; 7 bases map to TRBD2. CDR3 length equals 16 residues. CDR1 and CDR2 (germline): MGHDK, SYGVNS. The CDR3 region is CASSEGPAGLTGELFS. Written as DNA, the CDR3 is TGTGCCAGCAGTGAGGGACCAGCGGGACTGACCGGGGAACTGTTTTCT.

In the case of this clonotype: One end of the junction varies from germline; a read error may be responsible. The chain carries TRBV4-3 and TRBJ2-7, with 7 bases that match TRBD2. This CDR3 region has 18 residues. Germline-derived CDR1 and CDR2 are LGHNA and YSLEER. The chain's CDR3 is CASSQAVTGGHISYEHYF. The CDR3 DNA reads as TGCGCTAGCAGCCAAGCCGTGACGGGGGGTCACATTAGCTACGAGCACTACTTC.